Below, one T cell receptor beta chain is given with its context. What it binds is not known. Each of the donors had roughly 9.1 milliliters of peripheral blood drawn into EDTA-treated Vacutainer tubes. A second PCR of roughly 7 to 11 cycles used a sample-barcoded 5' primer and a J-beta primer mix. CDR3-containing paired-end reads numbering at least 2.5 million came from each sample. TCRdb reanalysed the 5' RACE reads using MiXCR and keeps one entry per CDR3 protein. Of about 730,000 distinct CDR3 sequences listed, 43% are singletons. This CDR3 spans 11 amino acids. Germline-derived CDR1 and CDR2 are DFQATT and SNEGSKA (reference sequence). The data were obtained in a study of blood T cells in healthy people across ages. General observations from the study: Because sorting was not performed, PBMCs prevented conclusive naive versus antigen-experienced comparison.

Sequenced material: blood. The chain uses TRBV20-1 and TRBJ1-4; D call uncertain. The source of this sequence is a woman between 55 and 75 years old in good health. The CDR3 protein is CSLKLSEKLFF. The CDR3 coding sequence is TGCAGCCTCAAGCTGTCTGAAAAACTGTTTTTT.